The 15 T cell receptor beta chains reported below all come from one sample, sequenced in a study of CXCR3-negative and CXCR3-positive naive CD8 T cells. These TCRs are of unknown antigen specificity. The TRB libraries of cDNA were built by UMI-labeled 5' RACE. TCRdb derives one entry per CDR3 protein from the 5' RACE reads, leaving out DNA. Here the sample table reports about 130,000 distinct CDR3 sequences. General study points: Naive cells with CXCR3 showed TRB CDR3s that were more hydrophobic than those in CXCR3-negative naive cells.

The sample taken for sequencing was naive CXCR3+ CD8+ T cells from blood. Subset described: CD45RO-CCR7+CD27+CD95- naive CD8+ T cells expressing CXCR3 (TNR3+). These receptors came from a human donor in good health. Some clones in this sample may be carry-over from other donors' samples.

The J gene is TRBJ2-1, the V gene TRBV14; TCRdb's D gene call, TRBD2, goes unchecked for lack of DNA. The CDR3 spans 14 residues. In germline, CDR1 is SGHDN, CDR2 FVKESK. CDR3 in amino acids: CASSLLAPYNEQFF.

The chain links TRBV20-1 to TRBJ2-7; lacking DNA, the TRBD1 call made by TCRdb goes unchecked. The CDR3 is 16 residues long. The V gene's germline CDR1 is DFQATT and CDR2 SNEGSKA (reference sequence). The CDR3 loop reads CSAREFGSPDPYEQYF.

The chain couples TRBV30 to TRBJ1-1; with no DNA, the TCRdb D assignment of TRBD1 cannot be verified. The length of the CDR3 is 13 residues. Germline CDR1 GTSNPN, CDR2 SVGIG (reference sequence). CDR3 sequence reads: CASTPGQGSEAFF.

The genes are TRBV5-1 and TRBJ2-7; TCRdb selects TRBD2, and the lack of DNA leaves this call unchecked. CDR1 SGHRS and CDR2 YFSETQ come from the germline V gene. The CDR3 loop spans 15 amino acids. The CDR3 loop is CASSRNPGLAGEQYF.

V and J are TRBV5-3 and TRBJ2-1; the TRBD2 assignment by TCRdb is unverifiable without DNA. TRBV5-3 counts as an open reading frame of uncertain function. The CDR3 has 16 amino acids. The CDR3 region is CARSWAGGLGFNEQFF.

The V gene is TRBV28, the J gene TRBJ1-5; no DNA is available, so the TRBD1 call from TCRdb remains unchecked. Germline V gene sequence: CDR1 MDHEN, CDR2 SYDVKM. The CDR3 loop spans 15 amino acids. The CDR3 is CASSSWTGGPQPQHF.

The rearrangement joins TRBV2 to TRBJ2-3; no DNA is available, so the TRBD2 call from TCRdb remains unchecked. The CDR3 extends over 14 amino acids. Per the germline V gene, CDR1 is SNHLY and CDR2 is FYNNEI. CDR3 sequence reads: CASSAGEEVDTQYF. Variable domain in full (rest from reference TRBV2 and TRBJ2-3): EPEVTQTPSHQVTQMGQEVILRCVPISNHLYFYWYRQILGQKVEFLVSFYNNEISEKSEIFDDQFSVERPDGSNFTLKIRSTKLEDSAMYFCASSAGEEVDTQYFGPGTRLTVL.

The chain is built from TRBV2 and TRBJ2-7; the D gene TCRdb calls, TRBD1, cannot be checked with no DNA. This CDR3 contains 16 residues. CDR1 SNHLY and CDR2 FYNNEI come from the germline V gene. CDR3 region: CASSEWVGTGALEQYF.

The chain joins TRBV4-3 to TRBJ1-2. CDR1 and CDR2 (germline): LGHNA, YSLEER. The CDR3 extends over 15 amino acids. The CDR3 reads CASSQDYRVYYGYTF.

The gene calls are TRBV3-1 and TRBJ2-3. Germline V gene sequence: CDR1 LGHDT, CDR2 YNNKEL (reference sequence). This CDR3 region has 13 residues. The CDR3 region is CASSHEGSDTQYF.

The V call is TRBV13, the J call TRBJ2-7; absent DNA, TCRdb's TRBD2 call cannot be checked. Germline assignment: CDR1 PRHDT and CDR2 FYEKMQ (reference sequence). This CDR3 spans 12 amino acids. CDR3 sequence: CASSAGGDEQYF.

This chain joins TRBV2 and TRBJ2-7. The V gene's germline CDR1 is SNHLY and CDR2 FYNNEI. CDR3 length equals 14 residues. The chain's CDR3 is CASSPSVTFYEQYF.

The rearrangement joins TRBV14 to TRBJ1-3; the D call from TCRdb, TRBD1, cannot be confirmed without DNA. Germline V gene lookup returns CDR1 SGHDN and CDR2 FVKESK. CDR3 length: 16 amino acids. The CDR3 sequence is CASSQETGGPGNTIYF. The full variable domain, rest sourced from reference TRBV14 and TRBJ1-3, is EAGVTQFPSHSVIEKGQTVTLRCDPISGHDNLYWYRRVMGKEIKFLLHFVKESKQDESGMPNNRFLAERTGGTYSTLKVQPAELEDSGVYFCASSQETGGPGNTIYFGEGSWLTVV.

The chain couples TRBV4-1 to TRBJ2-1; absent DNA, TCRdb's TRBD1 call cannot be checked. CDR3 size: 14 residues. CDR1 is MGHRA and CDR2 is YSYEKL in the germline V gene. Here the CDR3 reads CASSQEGGSDEQLF.

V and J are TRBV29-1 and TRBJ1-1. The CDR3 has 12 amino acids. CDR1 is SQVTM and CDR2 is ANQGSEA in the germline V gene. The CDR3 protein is CSVVDRVLGAFF.